Following are 9 T cell receptor beta chains from one sample sequenced in a study of blood T cell repertoires in COVID-19. Generated by immunoSEQ multiplex PCR, the TCRdb table keeps only in-frame clones and is missing some. The data show about 55,000 clones, 82% seen once. The sequenced sample was peripheral blood. Receptor source: a human donor in a cohort sampled during active COVID-19.

The V and J genes are TRBV7-3 and TRBJ2-1, with 9 bases that match TRBD2. The CDR3 length is 15 residues. V dropped 6 bases and J dropped 3; count of bases not matched to a gene: 6. Germline CDR1 SGHTA, CDR2 FQGTGA. In DNA form, the CDR3 reads TGTGCCAGCAGTTTAGCGGGAGTTTACTACAATGAGCAGTTCTTC. Translation gives CASSLAGVYYNEQFF.

This chain joins TRBV2 and TRBJ1-5; D perhaps matches TRBD1 (6 bases). Germline values: CDR1 SNHLY, CDR2 FYNNEI. This CDR3 contains 14 residues. V lost 7 bases to trimming and J lost 0 bases, with 10 bases between them. The DNA of the CDR3 is TGTGCCAGCAAGGACAGTAATAGCAATCAGCCCCAGCATTTT. Protein product: CASKDSNSNQPQHF.

V gene TRBV12-3 or TRBV12-4 combines with J gene TRBJ1-1; the D is unclear. The CDR3 runs 11 residues. V was trimmed by 6 bases and J by 4 bases, leaving 6 bases between them. The CDR3 protein is CASSSPTEAFF. Written as DNA, the CDR3 is TGTGCCAGCAGCTCCCCCACTGAAGCTTTCTTT.

The chain joins TRBV11-2 to TRBJ2-1, with 13 bases identical to TRBD2. Germline CDR1 and CDR2: SGHAT and FQNNGV. J lost 12 bases, V lost 1 base, and 9 bases had no gene match. The CDR3 contains 16 residues. CDR3 in amino acids: CASSLGLAGGPRGQFF. CDR3 in DNA: TGTGCCAGCAGCTTAGGACTAGCGGGGGGCCCCCGAGGGCAGTTCTTC.

This clone was observed a handful of times. The V call is TRBV3-1 (or the pseudogene TRBV3-2), the J call TRBJ2-7, with 8 nucleotides matching TRBD2. Germline-derived CDR1 and CDR2 are LGHDT and YNNKEL (reference sequence). The CDR3 is 13 amino acids. The ends lost 4 bases at V and 5 bases at J; junction bases unmatched: 4. The CDR3 DNA reads TGTGCCAGCAGCCCGGGAGGGGGTAACGAGCAGTACTTC. It encodes CASSPGGGNEQYF.

This clone was counted once. The chain is built from TRBV27 and TRBJ1-1; no clear D gene. Trimming cost V 3 bases and J 5 bases, with 13 bases left between them. The V gene's germline CDR1 is MNHEY and CDR2 SMNVEV (reference sequence). The CDR3 is 14 amino acids. The CDR3 nucleotides are TGTGCCAGCAGTTTGAGTCTCGGCGGAACTGAAGCTTTCTTT. It is translated as CASSLSLGGTEAFF.

V and J are TRBV4-1 and TRBJ2-1, with D tentatively TRBD2 (6 bases). The CDR3 has 17 residues. Germline V lookup: CDR1 MGHRA, CDR2 YSYEKL. The V and J ends lost 4 bases and 6 bases respectively, with 22 bases between them. The CDR3 bases are TGCGCCAGCAGCCTCGCCACCATGGCGGGATCACCCAATGAGCAGTTCTTC. Translated: CASSLATMAGSPNEQFF.

This clone was recorded once. The chain carries TRBV5-6 and TRBJ1-2; D is perhaps TRBD1 (6 bases). This CDR3 comprises 14 residues. Germline V gene lookup returns CDR1 SGHDT and CDR2 YYEEEE. V was shortened by 3 bases and J by 8 bases, with 17 bases between the two germline ends. Written as DNA, the CDR3 is TGTGCCAGCAGCTGGGGGCCGGGGAGCGAGGGCTACACCTTC. This gives the protein CASSWGPGSEGYTF.

The genes are TRBV6-2 or TRBV6-3 and TRBJ1-5; 7 bases agree with TRBD1. V shed 3 bases, J shed 4 bases, and the junction held 9 bases outside the gene matches. Germline lookup yields CDR1 MNHEY and CDR2 SVGEGT. The CDR3 is 16 residues long. The CDR3 spells CASSYPGRGFNQPQHF. DNA of the CDR3: TGTGCCAGCAGTTATCCTGGCAGGGGGTTTAATCAGCCCCAGCATTTT.